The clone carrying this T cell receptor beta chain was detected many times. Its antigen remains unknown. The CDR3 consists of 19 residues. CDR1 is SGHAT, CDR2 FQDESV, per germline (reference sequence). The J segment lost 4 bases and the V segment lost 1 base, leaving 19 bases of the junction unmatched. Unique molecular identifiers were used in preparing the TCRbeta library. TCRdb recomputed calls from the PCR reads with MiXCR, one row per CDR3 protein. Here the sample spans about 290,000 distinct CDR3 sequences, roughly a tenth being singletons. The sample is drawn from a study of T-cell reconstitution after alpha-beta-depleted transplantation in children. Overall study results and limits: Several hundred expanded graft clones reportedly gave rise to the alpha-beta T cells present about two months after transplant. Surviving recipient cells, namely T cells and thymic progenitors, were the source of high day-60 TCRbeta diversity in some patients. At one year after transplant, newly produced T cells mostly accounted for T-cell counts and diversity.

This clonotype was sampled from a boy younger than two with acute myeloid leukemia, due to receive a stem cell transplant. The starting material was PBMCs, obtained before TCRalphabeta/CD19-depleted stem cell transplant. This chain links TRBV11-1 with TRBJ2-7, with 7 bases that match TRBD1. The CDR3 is CASSLGWTGGGEGRYEQYF. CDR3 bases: TGTGCCAGCAGCTTAGGGTGGACAGGAGGAGGTGAGGGCCGATACGAGCAGTACTTC.